These 14 T cell receptor beta chains were sequenced from one sample in a study of T cells after somatic rescue of genetic block. Sequencing was performed with immunoSEQ multiplex PCR; in TCRdb, only in-frame clones are kept and a portion is missing. The sample lists 55,000 to 70,000 clones, about 90% seen once, with about 2.9% in the top ten. Input material: peripheral blood mononuclear cells (PBMCs). The receptor set was obtained from a middle-aged man.

The chain carries TRBV6-1 and TRBJ1-5; D may be TRBD1 (5 bases). The CDR3 consists of 16 residues. Trimming left V 1 base short and J 5 bases short, with 15 bases between. Germline CDR1 is MNHNS and CDR2 is SASEGT. For the CDR3, the DNA is TGTGCCAGCAGTGAAGGCAGTACAGGTGTGGATCAGCCCCAGCATTTT. It encodes CASSEGSTGVDQPQHF.

This clone was observed once. The chain recombines TRBV2 with TRBJ2-1, with 15 bases matching TRBD2. The germline CDR1 and CDR2 sequences are SNHLY and FYNNEI. CDR3 length: 16 amino acids. With V trimmed by 6 bases and J by 2 bases, 2 bases remained unmatched. The CDR3, as DNA: TGTGCCAGCAGCAGGACTAGCGGGGGGGCCTACAATGAGCAGTTCTTC. Its protein is CASSRTSGGAYNEQFF.

J is TRBJ2-3 and V is TRBV9, with a possible D match to TRBD2 (5 bases). Germline loops: CDR1 SGDLS, CDR2 YYNGEE. V was shortened by 2 bases and J by 0 bases, with 10 bases between the two germline ends. CDR3 length equals 15 residues. The CDR3 DNA reads TGTGCCAGCAGCGTGATTTCTAGCAGCACAGATACGCAGTATTTT. It yields the protein CASSVISSSTDTQYF.

This rearrangement joins TRBV12-5 to TRBJ2-5; TRBD2 might be the D (5 bases). The germline V gene has CDR1 LGHNT and CDR2 FRNRAP. The CDR3 is made up of 16 amino acids. V lost 5 bases, J lost 5 bases, and 21 bases lay in between. CDR3 protein: CASGPPGNRRGETQYF. The CDR3 DNA sequence: TGTGCTAGTGGTCCCCCAGGCAATAGGAGAGGGGAGACCCAGTACTTC. Variable domain in full (rest from reference TRBV12-5 and TRBJ2-5): DARVTQTPRHKVTEMGQEVTMRCQPILGHNTVFWYRQTMMQGLELLAYFRNRAPLDDSGMPKDRFSAEMPDATLATLKIQPSEPRDSAVYFCASGPPGNRRGETQYFGPGTRLLVL.

This chain connects TRBV5-1 to TRBJ2-7, with 11 nucleotides matching TRBD1. CDR1 SGHRS and CDR2 YFSETQ come from the germline V gene. CDR3 size: 15 residues. V trimming: 2 bases; J trimming: 4 bases; junction bases outside the gene matches: 5. CDR3 residues: CASSLRTGGEYEQYF. CDR3 sequence (DNA): TGCGCCAGCAGCTTAAGGACAGGGGGCGAGTACGAGCAGTACTTC. Full variable domain (outside the CDR3, taken from reference TRBV5-1 and TRBJ2-7): KAGVTQTPRYLIKTRGQQVTLSCSPISGHRSVSWYQQTPGQGLQFLFEYFSETQRNKGNFPGRFSGRQFSNSRSEMNVSTLELGDSALYLCASSLRTGGEYEQYFGPGTRLTVT.

This clone was seen only a few times. The chain employs TRBV19 and TRBJ2-2, with 10 bases aligning to TRBD1. The CDR3 has 15 amino acids. Germline trimming cut 3 bases from V and 5 bases from J; bases unmatched to any gene: 3. Germline V CDR1 and CDR2: LNHDA, SQIVND (reference sequence). CDR3: CASSMDRGDTGELFF. DNA of the CDR3: TGTGCCAGTAGTATGGACAGGGGGGATACCGGGGAGCTGTTTTTT. The full variable domain, rest sourced from reference TRBV19 and TRBJ2-2, is DGGITQSPKYLFRKEGQNVTLSCEQNLNHDAMYWYRQDPGQGLRLIYYSQIVNDFQKGDIAEGYSVSREKKESFPLTVTSAQKNPTAFYLCASSMDRGDTGELFFGEGSRLTVL.

This chain joins TRBV5-1 and TRBJ2-2; D is perhaps TRBD1 (7 bases). This CDR3 region has 17 residues. V dropped 0 bases and J dropped 7 bases, with 19 bases sitting between them. Germline V CDR1 and CDR2: SGHRS, YFSETQ. In nucleotides, the CDR3 is TGCGCCAGCAGCTTGGCCGGAGGGGGCCGAATGAACGGGGAGCTGTTTTTT. Protein: CASSLAGGGRMNGELFF.

Written as DNA, the CDR3 is TGTGCTAGTGGTTCGGGGACGGGAACGAGGTACACTGAAGCTTTCTTT. It yields the protein CASGSGTGTRYTEAFF. This sequence joins TRBV12-5 and TRBJ1-1; a possible D gene is TRBD1 (5 bases). Trimming stripped 4 bases from V and 3 bases from J, with 18 bases between. This CDR3 is built from 16 residues. CDR1 is LGHNT, CDR2 FRNRAP, per germline.

V usage is TRBV19 and J usage is TRBJ2-7; possible D gene TRBD2, 6 bases. V lost 4 bases to trimming and J lost 1 base, with 11 bases between them. CDR1 LNHDA and CDR2 SQIVND come from the germline V gene (reference sequence). The length of the CDR3 is 14 residues. The CDR3: CASSTTSVSYEQYF. CDR3 DNA: TGTGCCAGTAGTACGACTAGTGTATCCTACGAGCAGTACTTC. Full variable domain (missing parts from reference TRBV19 and TRBJ2-7): DGGITQSPKYLFRKEGQNVTLSCEQNLNHDAMYWYRQDPGQGLRLIYYSQIVNDFQKGDIAEGYSVSREKKESFPLTVTSAQKNPTAFYLCASSTTSVSYEQYFGPGTRLTVT.

A word on this clone: Relative to the germline gene, one junction end is altered; a read error may explain this. The chain is built from TRBV15 and TRBJ1-4; TRBD1 agrees at 7 bases. The CDR3 contains 14 residues. In germline, CDR1 is LNHNV, CDR2 YYDKDF (reference sequence). DNA for the CDR3: TGTGCCACCAGCCGAGACGGGACAGCCGAAAAACTGTTTTTT. It codes for CATSRDGTAEKLFF.

The chain joins TRBV18 to TRBJ2-7; 8 bases fit TRBD1. Germline CDR1 reads KGHSH; CDR2 reads LQKENI. Germline trimming cut 6 bases from V and 3 bases from J; bases unmatched to any gene: 10. This CDR3 has 15 residues. As DNA, the CDR3 is TGTGCCAGCTCCCCAGGACAGGGATCTATCTACGAGCAGTACTTC. This gives the protein CASSPGQGSIYEQYF.

This chain links TRBV7-2 with TRBJ2-7, with 7 positions matching TRBD1. The V gene end was trimmed by 5 bases and the J gene end by 3 bases; junction bases not matched to a gene: 7. The CDR3 length is 14 residues. Germline V lookup: CDR1 SGHTA, CDR2 FQGNSA. The CDR3, as DNA: TGTGCCAGCAGCACCCGGACAGGAGACTACGAGCAGTACTTC. Translation gives CASSTRTGDYEQYF.

This clone was recorded a few times. The rearrangement uses TRBV28 and TRBJ2-1, with 7 bases lining up with TRBD2. The V and J ends lost 3 bases and 6 bases, in that order; junction bases with no gene match: 5. This CDR3 comprises 14 residues. Germline V gene lookup returns CDR1 MDHEN and CDR2 SYDVKM. CDR3 in amino acids: CASSLSGKLNEQFF. DNA for the CDR3: TGTGCCAGCAGTTTGAGCGGGAAACTCAATGAGCAGTTCTTC. The full variable domain, in which reference TRBV28 and TRBJ2-1 provide the parts outside the CDR3, is DVKVTQSSRYLVKRTGEKVFLECVQDMDHENMFWYRQDPGLGLRLIYFSYDVKMKEKGDIPEGYSVSREKKERFSLILESASTNQTSMYLCASSLSGKLNEQFFGPGTRLTVL.

This clone was observed once. CDR3 bases: TGTGCCAGCAGTGAATCAACAGGGTCGACGATTGAAGCTTTCTTT. It encodes CASSESTGSTIEAFF. The chain couples TRBV6-1 to TRBJ1-1; D is perhaps TRBD1 (6 bases). Trimming took 2 bases from V and 7 from J, leaving 17 bases between them. The CDR3 is made up of 15 amino acids. Germline CDR1 reads MNHNS; CDR2 reads SASEGT.